This T cell receptor (beta chain) was documented in a study of response to subunit inactivated influenza vaccine listed by TCRdb under 2018. In the study overall: Deep quantitative profiling of the T cell receptor repertoire was used in the study to follow responses to a trivalent subunit inactivated influenza vaccine.

Libraries were built with RT-PCR. The sample was run on an Illumina HiSeq 2500. TCRdb took the public reads, trimmed them with fastp at Q25, ran MiXCR for clone calling and kept in-frame beta chains. Entries that share a CDR3 protein sequence are merged under the most common genes and DNA. The sample table lists roughly 540,000 distinct CDR3 sequences, approximately 24% of them with a count of one. Jointly, the top ten make up approximately 2.9% of the sample. A word on this clonotype: What antigen it recognizes has not been identified. One base away there is no much larger clone; base qualities are not given.

Study-wide findings and limitations: According to the authors, only a limited number of new T cells may be recruited by each seasonal influenza vaccination.

CDR1 and CDR2 are read off the germline V gene as MNHEY and SVGEGT. Counted from cysteine to phenylalanine, this CDR3 has 17 amino acids. This entry keeps only the CDR3 DNA: 51 bases, framed from base 1. V is shortened by 0 bases, J by 0 bases, and the region joining them spans 15 bases. This same sample was also taken into another study, of T cells expressing NK-cell markers. The other study reports the following: TCR beta cDNA libraries were prepared using 5'RACE template switching, which introduced a universal primer site and unique molecular identifiers. Seven to nine donors provided sorted CD3+CD56+NKG2C+, CD3+CD56+NKG2C- and CD3+CD56-NKG2C+ T-cell subsets, whose TCR beta-chain repertoires were profiled. Among the eight sequenced donors, only one was HCMV-seronegative, while the other seven were HCMV-seropositive. To restrict sorting to alphabetaTCR-expressing T cells, an anti-gammadeltaTCR antibody was added in several experiments. For 5 or 6 donors, the dominant CD3+CD56+NKG2C+ clonotypes were among the top 10 CD8+ clonotypes and accounted for roughly 1.0-7.5% of CD8+ T cells. Those dominant clonotypes were again the most abundant among CD3+CD56-NKG2C+ cells in a few donors, at about 25-60.1%. It remained unclear whether the expanded NKG2C-expressing T cell clones were specific for HCMV antigens. Randomly selected healthy volunteers, three men and five women, were used as the eight sequenced donors. A commercial ELISA kit detecting HCMV-specific IgG in serum was used to determine HCMV serostatus. Ficoll density gradient centrifugation was used to isolate peripheral blood mononuclear cells from blood. Using Miltenyi isolation kits, CD4+ and CD8+ T cells were isolated from PBMC through magnetic immunoseparation. Synthesis of cDNA was primed from the TCR beta constant segment and was followed by two consecutive PCR amplification steps. The libraries were sequenced on Illumina HiSeq 2000/2500, MiSeq or NextSeq, producing 2 x 150 bp reads. MIGEC was used to demultiplex reads and group the reads by UMI, and MiTCR was used to assemble and quantify clonotypes. To remove erroneous sequences, TCR cDNA sequences were retained only when supported by two or more reads. The tcR package was used for downstream repertoire analysis, with clonotypes matched between fractions based on CDR3 nucleotide sequence plus V segment. VDJmatch was used to annotate antigen specificity against VDJdb, with one amino acid substitution in CDR3 permitted.

The specimen comprised CD4+ T cells sorted from PBMCs, sampled 11 to 12 days after vaccination. The clonotype was recovered from a man between 50 and 59 years old who received an inactivated influenza vaccine. Donor details come from another sample of the same person, matched by shared clones. The receptor chain draws on TRBV6-2 or TRBV6-3 and TRBJ2-7; TRBD2 could be the D gene, as 6 bases match. CDR3 protein: CASSYSWLVAASYEQYF. The DNA sequence is TGTGCCAGCAGTTACTCATGGTTGGTAGCGGCCTCCTACGAGCAGTACTTC.